This TCR beta chain originates from a study of blood T cell repertoires in COVID-19. About the research overall: Samples taken during acute and convalescent COVID-19 were collected in the United States, Italy and Spain. T cells, B-cell-depleted T cells, or PBMCs provided the cDNA or gDNA that served as material.

V was trimmed by 0 bases and J by 0 bases, leaving 6 bases between them. Germline CDR1 and CDR2: SGHVS and FNYEAQ. The CDR3 has 15 residues. How the authors handled the data: The authors estimated nucleated cell counts from reference gene primer amplification. Assay: immunoSEQ multiplex PCR; the TCRdb copy retains only in-frame clones and omits some. The V and J calls and the clone size are those of that table, but D and trimming were determined from the DNA. The table records tens of thousands of clones, around 67% of them present only once. The sequencing input was peripheral blood. The sequence was obtained from a woman in her 50s with active or convalescent COVID-19. The gene calls are TRBV7-6 and TRBJ2-1; weak D call: TRBD1 (5 bases). The CDR3 DNA sequence: TGTGCCAGCAGCTTAGCCGACAGCTCCTACAATGAGCAGTTCTTC. Protein sequence: CASSLADSSYNEQFF.